This TCR beta chain was identified during a study of somatic mutations in cytotoxic T cells in rheumatoid arthritis. Germline V lookup: CDR1 MNHNY, CDR2 SVGAGI (reference sequence). This CDR3 contains 16 residues. Trimming took 4 bases from V and 3 from J; bases not matched to a gene: 9. Broader study findings: For about an eighth of the roughly 60 patients, a single CD8+ clone accounted for more than 20% of CD8+ cells. No significant CD8+ T-cell clonality difference was found between rheumatoid arthritis patients and age-matched controls.

Assay used: immunoSEQ multiplex PCR; TCRdb lists only in-frame clones, some missing. Here the sample spans 10,000 to 11,000 clones, 75% to 95% being singletons. Worth noting for this clone: Its antigen is still unknown.

This receptor was obtained from a woman under 30 with rheumatoid arthritis. This chain links TRBV6-6 with TRBJ2-7, with 10 bases matching TRBD2. Sequenced sample: CD8+ T cells sorted from blood. CDR3 in amino acids: CASSSLPGLANYEQYF. The CDR3 nucleotides are TGTGCCAGCAGTTCCTTACCGGGACTAGCGAACTACGAGCAGTACTTC.